The 10 T cell receptor beta chains below come from one sample, sequenced in a study of shared clonotypes between healthy human individuals (dated by TCRdb to 2019 to 2021). For the CD8 naive samples, CD45RO-negative cells were positively selected for CCR7, yielding a CD45RA+CCR7+ population from which TemRA cells were excluded. The library was built by means of the immunoSEQ multiplex PCR assay. The clones in this table, taken by TCRdb from immuneACCESS, are in-frame only. Not every clone is retained; where verified, under half of the shortfall comes from an unresolved V gene, and the cause of the rest is unknown. This sample is represented by hundreds of thousands of clones; approximately 96% of them were singletons. The top ten clones comprise approximately 0.1% of the sample. The sequencing sample was made of naive CD8+ T cells sorted from blood. The label giving this sample's cell subset or site can be read as: CD45RA+CCR7+. These TCRs come from a woman aged 25-40 years in good health.

This sequence joins TRBV5-4 and TRBJ2-1; maybe TRBD2 (5 bases). The V end was cut by 1 base, the J end by 7 bases, with 9 bases between. The CDR3 is 13 residues long. Germline-derived CDR1 and CDR2 are SGHNT and YYREEE (reference sequence). The CDR3 region is CASSLRGSNEQFF. DNA of the CDR3: TGTGCCAGCAGCTTGAGAGGGTCAAATGAGCAGTTCTTC.

The chain combines TRBV19 with TRBJ1-1, with TRBD1 as a possible D gene (6 bases). Per germline, CDR1 LNHDA and CDR2 SQIVND (reference sequence). The CDR3 spans 16 residues. V lost 0 bases, J lost 4 bases, and 15 bases lay in between. CDR3 DNA sequence: TGTGCCAGTAGTATAGATACCCAGGGGCGACGCACTGAAGCTTTCTTT. This codes for CASSIDTQGRRTEAFF.

This clone has a single count. The J gene is TRBJ2-5, the V gene TRBV5-6; TRBD2 is a possible D gene (5 bases). V was shortened by 2 bases and J by 4 bases, with 18 bases between the two germline ends. The CDR3 contains 16 residues. Per germline, CDR1 SGHDT and CDR2 YYEEEE. CDR3 bases: TGTGCCAGCAGCTTCGGGGTCTTAATAGGTTTAGAGACCCAGTACTTC. It encodes CASSFGVLIGLETQYF.

This clone was detected once. CDR3 sequence reads: CASSVGPRSNYGYTF. CDR3 sequence (DNA): TGTGCCAGCAGCGTAGGCCCCAGATCTAACTATGGCTACACCTTC. The rearrangement links TRBV9 to TRBJ1-2; D is unclear. CDR1 and CDR2 (germline): SGDLS, YYNGEE. The CDR3 consists of 15 residues. V dropped 0 bases and J dropped 0 bases, with 9 bases sitting between them.

V gene TRBV27 combines with J gene TRBJ1-5; the D gene is possibly TRBD1 (5 bases). The V gene lost 6 bases and the J gene lost 5 bases, with 11 bases spanning the gap. The germline V gene has CDR1 MNHEY and CDR2 SMNVEV (reference sequence). This CDR3 is 13 amino acids long. The CDR3: CASRGGADQPQHF. Here the CDR3 DNA reads TGTGCCAGCAGAGGAGGGGCTGATCAGCCCCAGCATTTT.

This rearrangement joins TRBV2 to TRBJ1-4; unclear D gene. Germline V lookup: CDR1 SNHLY, CDR2 FYNNEI. This CDR3 is 15 amino acids long. Trimming left V 4 bases short and J 0 bases short, with 9 bases between. The CDR3, as DNA: TGTGCCAGCAGTGCAAGGACTGCAACTAATGAAAAACTGTTTTTT. Translated: CASSARTATNEKLFF.

This clone was seen once. The genes are TRBV2 and TRBJ2-7; D gene ambiguous. The CDR3 is made up of 14 amino acids. CDR1 is SNHLY and CDR2 is FYNNEI in the germline V gene. Trimming removed 3 bases from V and 3 bases from J, with 12 bases in between. CDR3 coding DNA: TGTGCCAGCAGTGACCGGATAGCCGGCTACGAGCAGTACTTC. Its protein product is CASSDRIAGYEQYF.

The chain links TRBV5-1 to TRBJ2-7; D remains unclear. Looked up from germline, CDR1 is SGHRS and CDR2 is YFSETQ. The ends were cut back, 5 bases at V and 0 bases at J, with 15 bases in the middle. This CDR3 is 15 amino acids long. CDR3 amino acids: CASRLLSKSSYEQYF. In nucleotides, the CDR3 is TGCGCCAGCAGATTGTTGTCCAAGAGCTCCTACGAGCAGTACTTC.

The V call is TRBV28, the J call TRBJ2-7, with 10 nucleotides matching TRBD1. Germline CDR1 MDHEN, CDR2 SYDVKM. The length of the CDR3 is 15 residues. The J segment lost 4 bases and the V segment lost 4 bases, leaving 7 bases of the junction unmatched. This CDR3 reads CASSSGQGHPYEQYF. CDR3 DNA sequence: TGTGCCAGCAGTTCGGGACAGGGGCACCCTTACGAGCAGTACTTC.

V is TRBV4-1 and J is TRBJ1-5; no definite D call. Trimming removed 1 base at V and 0 bases at J, with 10 bases between. This CDR3 region has 16 residues. Germline V gene data show CDR1 as MGHRA and CDR2 as YSYEKL. CDR3 sequence (DNA): TGCGCCAGCAGCCAAGTTTCGACGGCTAGCAATCAGCCCCAGCATTTT. It specifies CASSQVSTASNQPQHF.